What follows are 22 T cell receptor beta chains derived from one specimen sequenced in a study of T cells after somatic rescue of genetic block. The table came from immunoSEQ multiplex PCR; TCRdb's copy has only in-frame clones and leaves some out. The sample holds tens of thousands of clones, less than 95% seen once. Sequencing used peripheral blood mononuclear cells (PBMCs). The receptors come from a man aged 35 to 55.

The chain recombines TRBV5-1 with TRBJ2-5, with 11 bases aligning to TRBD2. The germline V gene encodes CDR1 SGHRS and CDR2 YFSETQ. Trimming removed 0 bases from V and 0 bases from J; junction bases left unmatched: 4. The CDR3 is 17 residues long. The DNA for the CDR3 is TGCGCCAGCAGCTTGGTGTGGACTAGCGGGTACCAAGAGACCCAGTACTTC. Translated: CASSLVWTSGYQETQYF.

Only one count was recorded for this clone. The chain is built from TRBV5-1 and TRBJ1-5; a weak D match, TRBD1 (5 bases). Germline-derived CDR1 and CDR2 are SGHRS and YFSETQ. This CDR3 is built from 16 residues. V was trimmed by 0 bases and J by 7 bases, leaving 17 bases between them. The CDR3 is CASSLGDFQGGQPQHF. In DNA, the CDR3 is TGCGCCAGCAGCTTGGGGGACTTCCAGGGAGGACAGCCCCAGCATTTT.

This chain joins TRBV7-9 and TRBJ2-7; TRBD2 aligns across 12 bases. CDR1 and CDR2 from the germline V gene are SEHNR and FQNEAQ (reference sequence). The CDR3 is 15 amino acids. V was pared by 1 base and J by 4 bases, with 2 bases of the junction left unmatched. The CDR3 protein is CASSLETSGRYEQYF. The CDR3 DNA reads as TGTGCCAGCAGCTTAGAAACTAGCGGGAGGTACGAGCAGTACTTC.

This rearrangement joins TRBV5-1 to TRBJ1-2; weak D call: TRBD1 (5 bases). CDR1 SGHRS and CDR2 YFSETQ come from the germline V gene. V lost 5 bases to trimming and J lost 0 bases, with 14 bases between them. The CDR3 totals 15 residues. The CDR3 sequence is CASRSPGQANYGYTF. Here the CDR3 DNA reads TGCGCCAGCAGGTCCCCGGGGCAGGCTAACTATGGCTACACCTTC.

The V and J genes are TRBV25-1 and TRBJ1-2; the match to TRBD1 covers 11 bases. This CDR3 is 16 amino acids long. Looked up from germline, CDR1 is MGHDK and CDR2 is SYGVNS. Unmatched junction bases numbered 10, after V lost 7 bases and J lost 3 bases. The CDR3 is CASTGPGTGGYYGYTF. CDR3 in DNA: TGTGCCAGCACCGGACCAGGGACAGGGGGATACTATGGCTACACCTTC.

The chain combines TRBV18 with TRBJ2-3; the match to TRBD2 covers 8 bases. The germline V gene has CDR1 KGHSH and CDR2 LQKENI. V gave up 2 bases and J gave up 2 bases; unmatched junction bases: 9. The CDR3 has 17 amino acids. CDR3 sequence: CASSPSPAGGLTDTQYF. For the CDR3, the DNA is TGTGCCAGCTCACCAAGTCCGGCGGGAGGACTCACAGATACGCAGTATTTT.

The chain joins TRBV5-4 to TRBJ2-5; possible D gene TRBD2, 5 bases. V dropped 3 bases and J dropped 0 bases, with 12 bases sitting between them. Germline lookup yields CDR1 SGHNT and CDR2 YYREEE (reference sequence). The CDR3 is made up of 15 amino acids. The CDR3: CASSSDSRYQETQYF. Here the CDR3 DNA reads TGTGCCAGCAGCTCGGACTCTAGGTACCAAGAGACCCAGTACTTC.

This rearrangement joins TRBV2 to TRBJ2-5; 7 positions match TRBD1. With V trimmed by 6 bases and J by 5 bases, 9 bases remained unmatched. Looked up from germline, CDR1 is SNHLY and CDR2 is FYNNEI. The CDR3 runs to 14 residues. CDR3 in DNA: TGTGCCAGCAGCCCAACAGGGGTGGGGGAGACCCAGTACTTC. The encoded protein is CASSPTGVGETQYF.

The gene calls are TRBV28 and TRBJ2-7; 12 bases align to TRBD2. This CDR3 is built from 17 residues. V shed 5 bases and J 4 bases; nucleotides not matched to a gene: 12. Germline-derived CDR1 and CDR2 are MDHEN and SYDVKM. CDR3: CASSPSSTSGSWYEQYF. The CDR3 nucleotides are TGTGCCAGCAGTCCCTCCTCGACTAGCGGGAGTTGGTACGAGCAGTACTTC.

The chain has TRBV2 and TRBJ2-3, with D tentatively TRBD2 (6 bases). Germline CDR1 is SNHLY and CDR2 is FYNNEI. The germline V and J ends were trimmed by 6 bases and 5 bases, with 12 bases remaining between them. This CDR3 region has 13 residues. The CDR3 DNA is TGTGCCAGCAGAGGGCAGCGGGTAGATACGCAGTATTTT. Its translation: CASRGQRVDTQYF.

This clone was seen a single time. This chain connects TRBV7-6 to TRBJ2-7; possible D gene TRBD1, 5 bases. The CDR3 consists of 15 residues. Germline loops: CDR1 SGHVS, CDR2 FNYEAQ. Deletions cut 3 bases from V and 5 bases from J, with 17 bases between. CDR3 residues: CASSFRIREVNEQYF. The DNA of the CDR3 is TGTGCCAGCAGCTTCCGTATCAGGGAAGTGAACGAGCAGTACTTC.

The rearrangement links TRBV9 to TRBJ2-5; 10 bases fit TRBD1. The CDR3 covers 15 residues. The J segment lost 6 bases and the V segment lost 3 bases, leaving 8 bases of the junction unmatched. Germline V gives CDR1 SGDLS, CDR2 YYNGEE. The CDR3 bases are TGTGCCAGCAGCGCGATCGGGACAGGGGAACAGACCCAGTACTTC. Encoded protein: CASSAIGTGEQTQYF.

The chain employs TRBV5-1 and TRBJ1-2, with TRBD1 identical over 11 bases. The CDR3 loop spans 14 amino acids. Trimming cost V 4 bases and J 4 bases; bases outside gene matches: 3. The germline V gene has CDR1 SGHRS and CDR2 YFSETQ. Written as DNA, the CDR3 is TGCGCCAGCAGCCCGGGACAGGGGGGCTATGGCTACACCTTC. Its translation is CASSPGQGGYGYTF.

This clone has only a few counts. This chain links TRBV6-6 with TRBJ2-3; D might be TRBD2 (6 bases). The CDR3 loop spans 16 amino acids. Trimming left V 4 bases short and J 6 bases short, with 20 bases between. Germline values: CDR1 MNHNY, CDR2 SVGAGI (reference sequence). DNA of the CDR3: TGTGCCAGCAGTTCCGGCGGCGCGGGAAAGGGGGATACGCAGTATTTT. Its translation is CASSSGGAGKGDTQYF.

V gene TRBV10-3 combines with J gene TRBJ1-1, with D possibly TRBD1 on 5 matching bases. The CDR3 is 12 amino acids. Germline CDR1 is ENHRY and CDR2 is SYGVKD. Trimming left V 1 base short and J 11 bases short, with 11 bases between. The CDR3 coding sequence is TGTGCCATCAGTGAGTTTCAGGGTCAGGCTTTCTTT. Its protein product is CAISEFQGQAFF.

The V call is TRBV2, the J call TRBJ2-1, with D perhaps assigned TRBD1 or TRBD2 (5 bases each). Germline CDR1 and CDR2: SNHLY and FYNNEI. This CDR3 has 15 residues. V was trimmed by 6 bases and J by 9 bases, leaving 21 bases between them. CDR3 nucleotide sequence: TGTGCCAGCAGGGCCCGGGACCCCGGGGACGGTGAGCAGTTCTTC. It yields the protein CASRARDPGDGEQFF. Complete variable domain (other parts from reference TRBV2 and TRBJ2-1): EPEVTQTPSHQVTQMGQEVILRCVPISNHLYFYWYRQILGQKVEFLVSFYNNEISEKSEIFDDQFSVERPDGSNFTLKIRSTKLEDSAMYFCASRARDPGDGEQFFGPGTRLTVL.

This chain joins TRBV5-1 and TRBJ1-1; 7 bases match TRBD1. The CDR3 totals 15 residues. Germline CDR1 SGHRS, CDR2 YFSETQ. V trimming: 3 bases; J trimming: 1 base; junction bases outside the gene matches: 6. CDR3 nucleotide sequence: TGCGCCAGCAGCTGGGAGACAGGGAAGAACACTGAAGCTTTCTTT. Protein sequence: CASSWETGKNTEAFF.

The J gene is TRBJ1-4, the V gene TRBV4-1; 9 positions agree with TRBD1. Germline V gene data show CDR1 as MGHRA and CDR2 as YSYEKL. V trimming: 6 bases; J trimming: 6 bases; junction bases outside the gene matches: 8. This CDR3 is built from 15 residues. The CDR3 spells CASSPQTGGDEKLFF. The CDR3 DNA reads TGCGCCAGCAGTCCACAGACAGGGGGGGATGAAAAACTGTTTTTT.

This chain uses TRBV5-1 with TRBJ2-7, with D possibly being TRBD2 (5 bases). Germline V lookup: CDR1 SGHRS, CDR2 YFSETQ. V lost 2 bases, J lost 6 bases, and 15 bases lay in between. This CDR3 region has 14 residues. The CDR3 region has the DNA TGCGCCAGCAGCTTCAGCCAAAACAGCGGCGAGCAGTACTTC. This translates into CASSFSQNSGEQYF.

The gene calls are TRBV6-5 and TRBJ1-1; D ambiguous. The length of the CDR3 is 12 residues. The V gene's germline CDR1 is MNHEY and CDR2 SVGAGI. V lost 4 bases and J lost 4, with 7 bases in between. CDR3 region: CASSSVGTEAFF. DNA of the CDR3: TGTGCCAGCAGTTCAGTGGGCACTGAAGCTTTCTTT.

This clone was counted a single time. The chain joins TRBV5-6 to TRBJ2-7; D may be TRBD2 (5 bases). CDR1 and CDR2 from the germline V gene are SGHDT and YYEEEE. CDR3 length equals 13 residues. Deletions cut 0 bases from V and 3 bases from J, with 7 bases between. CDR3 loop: CASSLVGLYEQYF. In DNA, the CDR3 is TGTGCCAGCAGCTTGGTAGGACTCTACGAGCAGTACTTC.

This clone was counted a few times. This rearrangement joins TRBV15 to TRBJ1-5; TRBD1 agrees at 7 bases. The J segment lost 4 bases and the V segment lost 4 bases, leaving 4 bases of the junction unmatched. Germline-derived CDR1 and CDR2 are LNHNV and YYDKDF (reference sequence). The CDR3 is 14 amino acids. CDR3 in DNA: TGTGCCACCAGCACTAGACAGGGAAATCAGCCCCAGCATTTT. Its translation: CATSTRQGNQPQHF.